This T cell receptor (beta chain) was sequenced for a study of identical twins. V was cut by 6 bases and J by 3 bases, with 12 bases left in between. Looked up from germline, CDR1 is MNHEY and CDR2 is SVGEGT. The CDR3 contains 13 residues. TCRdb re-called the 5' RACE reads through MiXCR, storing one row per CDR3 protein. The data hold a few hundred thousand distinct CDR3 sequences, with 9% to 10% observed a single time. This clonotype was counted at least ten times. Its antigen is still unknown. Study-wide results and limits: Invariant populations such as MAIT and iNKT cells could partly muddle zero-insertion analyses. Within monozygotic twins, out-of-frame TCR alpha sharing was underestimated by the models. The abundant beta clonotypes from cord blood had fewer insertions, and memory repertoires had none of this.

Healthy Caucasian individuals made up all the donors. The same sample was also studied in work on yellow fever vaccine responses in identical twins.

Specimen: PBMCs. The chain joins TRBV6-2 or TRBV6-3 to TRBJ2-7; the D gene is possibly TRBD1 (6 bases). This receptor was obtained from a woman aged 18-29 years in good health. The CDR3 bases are TGTGCCAGCAGGCAGACAGGAAACTACGAGCAGTACTTC. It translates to CASRQTGNYEQYF.